This T cell receptor beta chain was found in a study of cytomegalovirus exposure and HLA in healthy donors. Findings and limits, study-wide: In an earlier analysis, about 87% or about 30%: the productive usage of most TCR beta V segments.

CDR1 is SGHKS and CDR2 is YYEKEE in the germline V gene (reference sequence). The junction had 4 bases not matched to a gene; V was cut back by 3 bases and J by 3 bases. There are 15 residues in the CDR3. Researchers ran the PCR with 60 Vbeta and 13 Jbeta primers. The protocol was immunoSEQ multiplex PCR, while the TCRdb copy is restricted to in-frame clones and leaves out a portion. The table shows 110,000 to 150,000 clones, with around 84% occurring only once. This clone was counted a single time. The antigen remains undetermined. This chain joins TRBV5-5 and TRBJ2-2; 8 bases line up with TRBD2. This TCR was sampled from a boy aged 2 to 10 in good health and CMV-seronegative. Input material: PBMCs. The CDR3 region has the DNA TGTGCCAGCAGCTCTATAGCGGGGTACACCGGGGAGCTGTTTTTT. Amino acid sequence: CASSSIAGYTGELFF.